The source of this T cell receptor beta chain is a study of shared T cell receptors in the human thymus. Generated by immunoSEQ multiplex PCR, the TCRdb table keeps only in-frame clones and is missing some. The data contain about 380,000 clones, approximately 95% of them singletons. Sequenced: thymocytes. This receptor was obtained from a human donor.

The CDR3 DNA follows: TGTGCCAGCAGCTCCGCGGACGGAACGGGACTACCCCGGCAGTACTTC. Translation: CASSSADGTGLPRQYF. V is TRBV7-2 and J is TRBJ2-7; 7 nucleotides match TRBD2. Germline lookup yields CDR1 SGHTA and CDR2 FQGNSA. V lost 4 bases and J lost 9; bases outside the gene matches: 18. This CDR3 region has 16 residues.